This TCR beta chain was sequenced for a study of blood T cell repertoires in COVID-19. Study-level information: COVID-19 samples, acute and convalescent, were from the United States, Italy and Spain. PBMCs, B-cell-depleted T cells, or T cells provided the cDNA or gDNA that made up the material.

Study processing details: Reference gene primers were amplified, and this amplification served to estimate nucleated cell counts. Profiling relied on immunoSEQ multiplex PCR, and the TCRdb table lists in-frame clones only, not all of them. V, J and clone size were drawn from that table, and D and trimming were deduced from the DNA. The repertoire includes 150,000 to 200,000 clones, approximately 92% of them detected once, and roughly 4.5% sits in the top ten. This clone was recorded once. V was shortened by 5 bases and J by 7 bases, with 14 bases between the two germline ends. The CDR3 loop spans 13 amino acids. Germline V gene lookup returns CDR1 SEHNR and CDR2 FQNEAQ (reference sequence).

The sample consisted of peripheral blood. The receptor was isolated from a woman aged 45-65 years with acute or convalescent COVID-19. The chain is built from TRBV7-9 and TRBJ1-2; possibly TRBD1 for D (6 bases). CDR3 sequence (DNA): TGTGCCAGCAGCCCCGAGGGGGGGCCTGGCTACACCTTC. This translates into CASSPEGGPGYTF.